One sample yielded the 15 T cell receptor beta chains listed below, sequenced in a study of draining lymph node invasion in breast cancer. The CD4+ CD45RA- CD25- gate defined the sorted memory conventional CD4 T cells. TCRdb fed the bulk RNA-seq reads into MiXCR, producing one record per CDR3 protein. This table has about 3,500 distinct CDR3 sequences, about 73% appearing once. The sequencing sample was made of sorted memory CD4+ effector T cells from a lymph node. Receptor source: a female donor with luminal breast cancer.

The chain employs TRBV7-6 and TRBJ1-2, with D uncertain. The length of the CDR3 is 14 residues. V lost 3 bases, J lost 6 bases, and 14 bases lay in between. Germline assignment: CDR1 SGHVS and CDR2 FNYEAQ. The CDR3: CASSLDGVLNGYTF. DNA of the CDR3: TGTGCCAGCAGCTTGGACGGGGTCCTAAATGGCTACACCTTC.

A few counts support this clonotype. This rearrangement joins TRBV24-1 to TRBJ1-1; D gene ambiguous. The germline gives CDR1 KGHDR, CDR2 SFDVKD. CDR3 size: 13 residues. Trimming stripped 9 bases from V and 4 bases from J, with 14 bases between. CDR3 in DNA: TGTGCCACCCAGGACGCGGGCGGCACTGAAGCTTTCTTT. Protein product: CATQDAGGTEAFF.

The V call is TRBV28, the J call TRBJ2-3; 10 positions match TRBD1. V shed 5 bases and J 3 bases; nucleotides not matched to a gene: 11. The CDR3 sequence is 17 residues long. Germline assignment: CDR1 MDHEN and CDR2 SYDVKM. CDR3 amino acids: CASSTPRTGGRTDTQYF. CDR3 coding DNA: TGTGCCAGCAGTACACCTCGGACAGGGGGAAGAACAGATACGCAGTATTTT.

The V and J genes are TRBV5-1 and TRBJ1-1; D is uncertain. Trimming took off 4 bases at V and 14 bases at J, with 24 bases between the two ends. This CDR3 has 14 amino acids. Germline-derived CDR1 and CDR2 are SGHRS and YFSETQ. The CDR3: CASSTNTRDGPRFF. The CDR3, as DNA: TGCGCCAGCAGCACCAACACCCGTGACGGGCCTCGCTTCTTT.

CDR3 in DNA: TGTGCCAGCAGTAAAGGGGGACAGCAAGAGACCCAGTACTTC. Amino acids: CASSKGGQQETQYF. The chain has TRBV28 and TRBJ2-5, with 7 bases that match TRBD1. The junction had 5 bases not matched to a gene; V was cut back by 5 bases and J by 2 bases. The CDR3 loop spans 14 amino acids. Germline CDR1 and CDR2: MDHEN and SYDVKM.

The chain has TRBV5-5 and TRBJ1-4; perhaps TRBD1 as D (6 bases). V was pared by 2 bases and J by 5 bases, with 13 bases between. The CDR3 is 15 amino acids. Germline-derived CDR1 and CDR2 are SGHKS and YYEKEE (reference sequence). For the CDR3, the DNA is TGTGCCAGCAGCTTAACAGGGACTCTAAATGAAAAACTGTTTTTT. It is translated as CASSLTGTLNEKLFF.

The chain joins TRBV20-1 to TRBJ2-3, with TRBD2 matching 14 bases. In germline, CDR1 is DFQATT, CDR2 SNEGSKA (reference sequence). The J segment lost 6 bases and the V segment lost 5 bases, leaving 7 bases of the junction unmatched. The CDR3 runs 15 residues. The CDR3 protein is CSADGTSGGRDTQYF. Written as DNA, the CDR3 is TGCAGTGCTGATGGGACTAGCGGGGGCAGGGATACGCAGTATTTT.

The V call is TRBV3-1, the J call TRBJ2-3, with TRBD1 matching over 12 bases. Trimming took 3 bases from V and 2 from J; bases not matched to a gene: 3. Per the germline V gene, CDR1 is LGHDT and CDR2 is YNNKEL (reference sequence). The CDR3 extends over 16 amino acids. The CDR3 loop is CASSQGQGAYTDTQYF. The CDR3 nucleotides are TGTGCCAGCAGCCAGGGACAGGGGGCTTACACAGATACGCAGTATTTT.

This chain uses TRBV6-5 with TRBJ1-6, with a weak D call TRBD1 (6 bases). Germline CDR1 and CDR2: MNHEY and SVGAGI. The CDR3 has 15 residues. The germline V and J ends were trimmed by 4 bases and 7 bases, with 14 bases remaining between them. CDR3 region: CASSWEQGENSPLHF. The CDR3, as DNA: TGTGCCAGCAGTTGGGAACAGGGCGAGAATTCACCCCTCCACTTT.

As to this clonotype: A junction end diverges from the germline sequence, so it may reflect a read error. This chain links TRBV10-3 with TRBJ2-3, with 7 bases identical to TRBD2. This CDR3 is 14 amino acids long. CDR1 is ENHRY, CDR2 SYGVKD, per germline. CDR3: CAISDPSGPSRRVF. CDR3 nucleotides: TGTGCCATCAGTGATCCTAGCGGACCCTCACGAAGGGTGTTC.

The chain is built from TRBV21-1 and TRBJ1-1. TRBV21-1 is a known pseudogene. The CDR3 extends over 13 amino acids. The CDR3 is CASRPTLNTEAFF. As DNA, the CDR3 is TGTGCCAGCCGGCCAACCTTGAACACTGAAGCTTTCTTT.

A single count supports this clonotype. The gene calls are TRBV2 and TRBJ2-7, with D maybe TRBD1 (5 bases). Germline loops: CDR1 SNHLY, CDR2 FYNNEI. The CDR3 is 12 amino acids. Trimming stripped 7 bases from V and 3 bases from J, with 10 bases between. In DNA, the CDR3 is TGTGCCAGCAAAGTTGACAGCTACGAGCAGTACTTC. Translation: CASKVDSYEQYF.

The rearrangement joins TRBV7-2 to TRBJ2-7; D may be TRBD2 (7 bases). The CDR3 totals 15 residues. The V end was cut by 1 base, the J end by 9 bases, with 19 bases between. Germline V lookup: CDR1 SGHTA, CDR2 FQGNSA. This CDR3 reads CASSLVAGEGGGQYF. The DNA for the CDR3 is TGTGCCAGCAGCTTAGTCGCGGGAGAAGGAGGGGGGCAGTACTTC.

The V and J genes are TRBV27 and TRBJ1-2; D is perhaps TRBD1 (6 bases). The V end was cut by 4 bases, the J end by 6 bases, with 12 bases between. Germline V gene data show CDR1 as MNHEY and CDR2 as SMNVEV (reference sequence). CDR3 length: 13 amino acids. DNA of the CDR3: TGTGCCAGCAGTTCACAGGGCTTTAATGGCTACACCTTC. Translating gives CASSSQGFNGYTF.

In DNA, the CDR3 is TGCGCCAGCAGCTCGACCCCGACAGGAAGAGACGAGCAGTACTTC. Protein: CASSSTPTGRDEQYF. The rearrangement joins TRBV5-1 to TRBJ2-7; tentatively, D is TRBD1 (6 bases). From germline, CDR1 is SGHRS and CDR2 YFSETQ. The CDR3 totals 15 residues. V was shortened by 3 bases and J by 5 bases, with 18 bases between the two germline ends.